A single sample gave rise to the 27 T cell receptor beta chains below, sequenced in a study of shared clonotypes between healthy human individuals. The table came from immunoSEQ multiplex PCR; TCRdb's copy has only in-frame clones and leaves some out. The sample has about a million clones; approximately 68% are singletons. The material sequenced was memory CD4+ T cells sorted from blood. This sample's subset: CD45RA-negative fraction. Receptors originate from a man between 18 and 35 years old in good health.

Written as DNA, the CDR3 is TGTGCCAGCAGTTTAACCGGGACTTTCACAGATACGCAGTATTTT. It is translated as CASSLTGTFTDTQYF. V and J are TRBV27 and TRBJ2-3; the D gene is possibly TRBD2 (6 bases). The CDR3 spans 15 residues. The V gene lost 2 bases and the J gene lost 2 bases, with 11 bases spanning the gap. Germline V gene sequence: CDR1 MNHEY, CDR2 SMNVEV (reference sequence).

This clone was observed once. At one boundary the junction diverges from the germline segment, which might be a read error. The genes are TRBV7-7 and TRBJ2-2; D might be TRBD1 (5 bases). The CDR3 consists of 14 residues. From germline, CDR1 is SSHAT and CDR2 FNYEAQ (reference sequence). Here the CDR3 DNA reads TGTGCTAGCAGCTTCTCAGGGCGAGCCGGGGAGCTGTTTTTT. Encoded protein: CASSFSGRAGELFF.

This clone was seen only once. The J gene is TRBJ2-7, the V gene TRBV18, with 7 bases aligning to TRBD1. V shed 6 bases, J shed 1 base, and the junction held 6 bases outside the gene matches. Germline values: CDR1 KGHSH, CDR2 LQKENI. This CDR3 is built from 14 residues. This CDR3 is CASSSKGASYEQYF. CDR3 DNA sequence: TGTGCCAGCTCCTCTAAGGGGGCTTCCTACGAGCAGTACTTC.

V gene TRBV10-3 combines with J gene TRBJ1-1; D not resolved. The CDR3 spans 15 residues. The germline V gene encodes CDR1 ENHRY and CDR2 SYGVKD. The V end lost 2 bases, the J end lost 1 base, and 11 bases lay between the germline ends. CDR3 coding DNA: TGTGCCATCAGTGAGCCCACGGGAGAGAACACTGAAGCTTTCTTT. Protein sequence: CAISEPTGENTEAFF.

The sample holds one count of this clone. The gene calls are TRBV6-6 and TRBJ2-2; possibly TRBD1 or TRBD2 for D (5 bases each). The V end was cut by 5 bases, the J end by 3 bases, with 10 bases between. Germline V CDR1 and CDR2: MNHNY, SVGAGI (reference sequence). The CDR3 loop spans 14 amino acids. In nucleotides, the CDR3 is TGTGCCAGCAGTGAGGGACGGGACACCGGGGAGCTGTTTTTT. Translating gives CASSEGRDTGELFF.

V is TRBV6-6 and J is TRBJ1-4; weak D call: TRBD1 (6 bases). Germline V gene data show CDR1 as MNHNY and CDR2 as SVGAGI (reference sequence). V lost 0 bases to trimming and J lost 16 bases, with 15 bases between them. The CDR3 runs to 13 residues. The DNA for the CDR3 is TGTGCCAGCAGTTACTCGATACAGGGTCCGGGGTTTTTT. Its protein product is CASSYSIQGPGFF.

Remarks on this clone: Other DNA sequences in this specimen translate into the identical CDR3. The chain joins TRBV6-5 to TRBJ2-1; 8 bases are a match to TRBD2. CDR1 is MNHEY and CDR2 is SVGAGI in the germline V gene. The CDR3 sequence is 15 residues long. Trimming took 3 bases from V and 2 from J; bases not matched to a gene: 3. DNA for the CDR3: TGTGCCAGCAGTTATAGCGGGACCCCCTACAATGAGCAGTTCTTC. It codes for CASSYSGTPYNEQFF.

The gene calls are TRBV29-1 and TRBJ1-4; 8 bases are a match to TRBD1. The length of the CDR3 is 14 residues. Germline loops: CDR1 SQVTM, CDR2 ANQGSEA. The V gene end was trimmed by 5 bases and the J gene end by 8 bases; junction bases not matched to a gene: 10. CDR3 amino acids: CSVRGTGDQEKLFF. DNA of the CDR3: TGCAGCGTTCGTGGGACAGGCGATCAAGAAAAACTGTTTTTT.

CDR3 in amino acids: CAWSGTSGRQTQYF. In DNA form, the CDR3 reads TGTGCCTGGAGTGGGACTAGCGGGAGACAGACCCAGTACTTC. The rearrangement joins TRBV30 to TRBJ2-5; 13 nucleotides line up with TRBD2. This CDR3 has 14 residues. Germline V lookup: CDR1 GTSNPN, CDR2 SVGIG (reference sequence). V shed 1 base, J shed 6 bases, and the junction held 2 bases outside the gene matches.

This clone was seen a handful of times. The V gene is TRBV2, the J gene TRBJ2-5, with a weak D call TRBD2 (7 bases). Trimming pared 0 bases from V and 5 bases from J, leaving 19 bases between. This CDR3 comprises 17 residues. Germline values: CDR1 SNHLY, CDR2 FYNNEI. CDR3 in DNA: TGTGCCAGCAGTGAAGCGCTTCTGGGGGGGCGGAAGGAGACCCAGTACTTC. It is translated as CASSEALLGGRKETQYF.

The CDR3 sequence is CASTRAGANEQYF. The CDR3 coding sequence is TGTGCCAGCACCCGAGCGGGGGCCAACGAGCAGTACTTC. This chain links TRBV7-2 with TRBJ2-7; 8 bases fit TRBD2. The germline CDR1 and CDR2 sequences are SGHTA and FQGNSA. The V segment lost 7 bases and the J segment 5 bases; nucleotides outside the gene matches: 7. The CDR3 has 13 residues. Based on the CDR3 plus reference TRBV7-2 and TRBJ2-7, the full variable domain is GAGVSQSPSNKVTEKGKDVELRCDPISGHTALYWYRQSLGQGLEFLIYFQGNSAPDKSGLPSDRFSAERTGGSVSTLTIQRTQQEDSAVYLCASTRAGANEQYFGPGTRLTVT.

V usage is TRBV7-2 and J usage is TRBJ2-7; 8 bases are shared with TRBD2. The CDR3 covers 14 residues. Trimming cost V 5 bases and J 1 base; bases outside gene matches: 4. In germline, CDR1 is SGHTA, CDR2 FQGNSA. In DNA, the CDR3 is TGTGCCAGCAGCCCACTAGCGGTATCCTACGAGCAGTACTTC. Translating gives CASSPLAVSYEQYF.

This chain joins TRBV19 and TRBJ1-3; TRBD1 might be the D (6 bases). CDR3 length: 14 amino acids. The V end lost 3 bases, the J end lost 3 bases, and 9 bases lay between the germline ends. CDR1 and CDR2 from the germline V gene are LNHDA and SQIVND (reference sequence). CDR3 amino acids: CASSIGRGGNTIYF. As DNA, the CDR3 is TGTGCCAGTAGTATCGGCAGGGGTGGAAACACCATATATTTT.

The chain employs TRBV4-1 and TRBJ2-5, with TRBD2 identical over 8 bases. The J segment lost 4 bases and the V segment lost 5 bases, leaving 6 bases of the junction unmatched. Germline-derived CDR1 and CDR2 are MGHRA and YSYEKL. CDR3 length: 14 residues. CDR3: CASSITGGGETQYF. For the CDR3, the DNA is TGCGCCAGCAGCATAACGGGAGGGGGAGAGACCCAGTACTTC.

The chain joins TRBV5-1 to TRBJ1-3, with D unresolved. This CDR3 is built from 14 residues. CDR1 and CDR2 (germline): SGHRS, YFSETQ. Trimming shortened V by 4 bases and J by 0 bases, and 8 bases separated the two germline ends. CDR3 DNA: TGCGCCAGCAGCAACGAGGGCTCTGGAAACACCATATATTTT. It specifies CASSNEGSGNTIYF.

This chain joins TRBV2 and TRBJ1-3; TRBD1 agrees at 7 bases. Germline V gives CDR1 SNHLY, CDR2 FYNNEI. V dropped 4 bases and J dropped 7; count of bases not matched to a gene: 7. CDR3 length equals 14 residues. The CDR3 loop reads CASSGMKGGNTIYF. The CDR3 nucleotides read TGTGCCAGCAGTGGAATGAAAGGGGGCAACACCATATATTTT.

The rearrangement joins TRBV10-3 to TRBJ2-1; TRBD2 is a possible D gene (7 bases). V shed 9 bases and J shed 5 bases, with 17 bases lying between them. From germline, CDR1 is ENHRY and CDR2 SYGVKD. The CDR3 covers 14 residues. CDR3 sequence reads: CAILRQGRDNEQFF. The CDR3 DNA is TGTGCCATTTTGAGGCAGGGGAGGGACAATGAGCAGTTCTTC.

This chain uses TRBV5-1 with TRBJ2-1; D uncertain. Germline V CDR1 and CDR2: SGHRS, YFSETQ. V gave up 4 bases and J gave up 0 bases, with 11 bases separating them. The CDR3 totals 15 residues. The CDR3 loop reads CASSETTSSYNEQFF. DNA of the CDR3: TGCGCCAGCAGCGAAACTACGAGCTCCTACAATGAGCAGTTCTTC.

The V gene is TRBV19, the J gene TRBJ2-3, with D tentatively TRBD1 (5 bases). The CDR3 spans 14 residues. The germline V gene has CDR1 LNHDA and CDR2 SQIVND (reference sequence). With 6 bases removed from V and 2 bases from J, the gap between germline ends came to 12 bases. CDR3 DNA sequence: TGTGCCAGTAGGACGGACACCTTCACAGATACGCAGTATTTT. This encodes CASRTDTFTDTQYF.

The CDR3 here is CASSPWHGGGSGANVLTF. In DNA form, the CDR3 reads TGTGCCAGCTCACCATGGCACGGTGGGGGGTCTGGGGCCAACGTCCTGACTTTC. J is TRBJ2-6 and V is TRBV18, with TRBD2 as a possible D gene (6 bases). Germline V gives CDR1 KGHSH, CDR2 LQKENI. The CDR3 is 18 amino acids. V dropped 2 bases and J dropped 1 base, with 15 bases sitting between them.

This CDR3 is CASSSDLGYTF. Here the CDR3 DNA reads TGTGCCAGCAGCTCCGACCTAGGGTACACCTTC. V is TRBV6-1 and J is TRBJ1-2; no reliable D call. In germline, CDR1 is MNHNS, CDR2 SASEGT. V lost 6 bases and J lost 11, with 13 bases in between. The CDR3 is made up of 11 amino acids.

The chain employs TRBV10-3 and TRBJ2-1, with 11 nucleotides matching TRBD2. V lost 4 bases, J lost 9 bases, and 5 bases stayed unmatched. CDR1 is ENHRY and CDR2 is SYGVKD in the germline V gene. The CDR3 runs to 14 residues. The CDR3 coding sequence is TGTGCCATCAGTGGACTAGCGGGATTTGGTGAGCAGTTCTTC. Translation gives CAISGLAGFGEQFF.

CDR3 coding DNA: TGTGCCAGCAGTCGGAGCGGGGGGGCCTACAATGAGCAGTTCTTC. It is translated as CASSRSGGAYNEQFF. The J gene is TRBJ2-1, the V gene TRBV28, with 10 bases fitting TRBD2. The CDR3 length is 15 residues. Germline V lookup: CDR1 MDHEN, CDR2 SYDVKM. V was pared by 5 bases and J by 2 bases, with 3 bases of the junction left unmatched.

The rearrangement joins TRBV19 to TRBJ2-1; D possibly matches TRBD1 or TRBD2 (6 bases each). The CDR3 totals 13 residues. Trimming shortened V by 6 bases and J by 13 bases, and 19 bases separated the two germline ends. The germline V gene encodes CDR1 LNHDA and CDR2 SQIVND (reference sequence). In DNA, the CDR3 is TGTGCCAGTAGCGCCTCCGTGGAGGGGGGACAGTTCTTC. It is translated as CASSASVEGGQFF.

As concerns this clone: Other DNA variants within this sample encode the same CDR3. The chain is built from TRBV30 and TRBJ1-2; no clear D. Between the trimmed V and J ends, which lost 3 bases and 4 bases, there was a span of 9 bases. CDR3 length equals 12 residues. Looked up from germline, CDR1 is GTSNPN and CDR2 is SVGIG (reference sequence). The CDR3 sequence: CAWSRSAYGYTF. CDR3 DNA: TGTGCCTGGAGCAGGAGTGCCTATGGCTACACCTTC. The whole variable domain, remainder taken from reference TRBV30 and TRBJ1-2, is SQTIHQWPATLVQPVGSPLSLECTVEGTSNPNLYWYRQAAGRGLQLLFYSVGIGQISSEVPQNLSASRPQDRQFILSSKKLLLSDSGFYLCAWSRSAYGYTFGSGTRLTVV.

This rearrangement joins TRBV7-2 to TRBJ2-5, with D possibly being TRBD1 (6 bases). Deletions cut 4 bases from V and 5 bases from J, with 14 bases between. CDR3 length: 14 amino acids. In germline, CDR1 is SGHTA, CDR2 FQGNSA. The CDR3 sequence: CASSSVRGGETQYF. In nucleotides, the CDR3 is TGTGCCAGCAGCTCCGTCAGGGGCGGGGAGACCCAGTACTTC. The variable domain in full, with the rest retrieved from reference TRBV7-2 and TRBJ2-5, is GAGVSQSPSNKVTEKGKDVELRCDPISGHTALYWYRQSLGQGLEFLIYFQGNSAPDKSGLPSDRFSAERTGGSVSTLTIQRTQQEDSAVYLCASSSVRGGETQYFGPGTRLLVL.

The V call is TRBV7-2, the J call TRBJ1-5; D is perhaps TRBD1 (5 bases). Germline loops: CDR1 SGHTA, CDR2 FQGNSA. V was trimmed by 5 bases and J by 0 bases, leaving 11 bases between them. CDR3 length equals 15 residues. The CDR3 DNA sequence: TGTGCCAGCAGCCCCGGGGACTATAGCAATCAGCCCCAGCATTTT. It specifies CASSPGDYSNQPQHF.